The T cell receptor (beta chain) described here comes from a study of blood T cells in healthy people across ages. Across the whole study: T cells yielded about one barcoded beta molecule per two cells through template switching.

The CDR3 has 16 residues. V gave up 6 bases and J gave up 7 bases; unmatched junction bases: 12. Germline lookup yields CDR1 MNHEY and CDR2 SVGAGI. For the second PCR, which ran for about 7 to 11 cycles, a sample-barcoded 5' primer and a J-beta primer mix were used. TCRdb re-analysed the 5' RACE reads in MiXCR, keeping a single row per CDR3 protein. The sample yields fewer than 2,000,000 distinct CDR3 sequences, roughly 43% seen once. Broader study findings: When one million T cells were used, diversity estimates were thought to be underestimates.

As to this clonotype: Its antigen remains unknown.

Sequenced sample: blood. The sequence came from a human donor in good health. This rearrangement joins TRBV6-5 to TRBJ2-1, with 10 bases lining up with TRBD2. The CDR3: CASSYHSGGPGNEQFF. In nucleotides, the CDR3 is TGTGCCAGCAGCTACCATAGCGGGGGGCCTGGAAATGAGCAGTTCTTC.